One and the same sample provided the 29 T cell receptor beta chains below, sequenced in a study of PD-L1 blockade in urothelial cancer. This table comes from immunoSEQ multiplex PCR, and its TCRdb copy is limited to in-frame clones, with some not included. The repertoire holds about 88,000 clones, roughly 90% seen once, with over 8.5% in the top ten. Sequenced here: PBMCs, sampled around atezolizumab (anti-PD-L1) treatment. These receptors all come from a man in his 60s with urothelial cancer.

The CDR3 coding sequence is TGCGCCAGCAGGCAGGAAGTTTACGAGACCCAGTACTTC. Amino acids: CASRQEVYETQYF. The genes are TRBV5-1 and TRBJ2-5, with D unclear. CDR1 and CDR2 (germline): SGHRS, YFSETQ. This CDR3 region has 13 residues. V was cut by 5 bases and J by 5 bases, with 13 bases left in between. The entire variable domain, with the rest obtained from reference TRBV5-1 and TRBJ2-5, is as follows: KAGVTQTPRYLIKTRGQQVTLSCSPISGHRSVSWYQQTPGQGLQFLFEYFSETQRNKGNFPGRFSGRQFSNSRSEMNVSTLELGDSALYLCASRQEVYETQYFGPGTRLLVL.

The CDR3 bases are TGTGCCTGGAGTGGACAGACGATAGCTAACTATGGCTACACCTTC. Protein product: CAWSGQTIANYGYTF. The genes are TRBV30 and TRBJ1-2; D possibly corresponds to TRBD1 (5 bases). Germline CDR1 is GTSNPN and CDR2 is SVGIG (reference sequence). V lost 1 base and J lost 0, with 12 bases in between. This CDR3 region has 15 residues.

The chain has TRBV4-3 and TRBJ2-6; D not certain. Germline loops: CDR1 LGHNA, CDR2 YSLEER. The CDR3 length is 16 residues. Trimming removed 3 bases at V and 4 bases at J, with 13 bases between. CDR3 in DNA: TGCGCCAGCAGCCAGCTTCCTGGCACCGGGGCCAACGTCCTGACTTTC. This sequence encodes CASSQLPGTGANVLTF.

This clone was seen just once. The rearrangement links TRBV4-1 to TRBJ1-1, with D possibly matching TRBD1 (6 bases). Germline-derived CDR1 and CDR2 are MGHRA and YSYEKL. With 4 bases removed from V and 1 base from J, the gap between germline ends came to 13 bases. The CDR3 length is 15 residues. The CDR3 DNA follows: TGCGCCAGCAGCCTCACGGACAGACGGAACACTGAAGCTTTCTTT. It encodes CASSLTDRRNTEAFF.

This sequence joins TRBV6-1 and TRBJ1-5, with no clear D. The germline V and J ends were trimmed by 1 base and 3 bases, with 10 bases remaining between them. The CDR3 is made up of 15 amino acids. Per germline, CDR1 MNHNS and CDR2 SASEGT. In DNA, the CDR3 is TGTGCCAGCAGTGAAGGCTCAGTAAACAATCAGCCCCAGCATTTT. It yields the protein CASSEGSVNNQPQHF.

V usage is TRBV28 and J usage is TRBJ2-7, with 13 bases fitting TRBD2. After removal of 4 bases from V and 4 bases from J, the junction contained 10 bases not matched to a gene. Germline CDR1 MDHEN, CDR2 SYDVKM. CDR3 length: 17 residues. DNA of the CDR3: TGTGCCAGCAGTTCGCCCGGCGGGACTAGCGGGAAATACGAGCAGTACTTC. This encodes CASSSPGGTSGKYEQYF.

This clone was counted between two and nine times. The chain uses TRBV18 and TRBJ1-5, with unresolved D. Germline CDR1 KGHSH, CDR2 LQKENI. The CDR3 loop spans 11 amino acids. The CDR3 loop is CVWSSNQPQHF. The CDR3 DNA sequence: TGTGTGTGGAGTAGCAATCAGCCCCAGCATTTT. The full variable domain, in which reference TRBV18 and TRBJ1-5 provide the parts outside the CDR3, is NAGVMQNPRHLVRRRGQEARLRCSPMKGHSHVYWYRQLPEEGLKFMVYLQKENIIDESGMPKERFSAEFPKEGPSILRIQQVVRGDSAAYFCVWSSNQPQHFGDGTRLSIL.

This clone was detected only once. The CDR3 DNA is TGTGCCAGCAGTTACTCTGGGTTCGACGCGGAGTACGAGCAGTACTTC. It specifies CASSYSGFDAEYEQYF. The rearrangement uses TRBV6-5 and TRBJ2-7; D gene ambiguous. With 0 bases removed from V and 4 bases from J, the gap between germline ends came to 16 bases. This CDR3 has 16 residues. CDR1 and CDR2 (germline): MNHEY, SVGAGI.

The CDR3 nucleotides are TGTGCCAGCAGGCCCCCGACGGAGTACGAGCAGTACTTC. Translated: CASRPPTEYEQYF. The chain combines TRBV6-5 with TRBJ2-7; unclear D gene. The length of the CDR3 is 13 residues. With 6 bases removed from V and 4 bases from J, the gap between germline ends came to 13 bases. In germline, CDR1 is MNHEY, CDR2 SVGAGI.

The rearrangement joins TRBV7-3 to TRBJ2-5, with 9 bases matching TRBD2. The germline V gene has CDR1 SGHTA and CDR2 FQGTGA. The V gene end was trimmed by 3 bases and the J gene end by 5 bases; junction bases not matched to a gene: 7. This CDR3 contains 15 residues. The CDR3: CASSFNGLAGETQYF. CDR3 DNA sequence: TGTGCCAGCAGCTTCAACGGGCTAGCGGGGGAGACCCAGTACTTC. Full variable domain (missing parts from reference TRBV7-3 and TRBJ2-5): GAGVSQTPSNKVTEKGKYVELRCDPISGHTALYWYRQSLGQGPEFLIYFQGTGAADDSGLPNDRFFAVRPEGSVSTLKIQRTERGDSAVYLCASSFNGLAGETQYFGPGTRLLVL.

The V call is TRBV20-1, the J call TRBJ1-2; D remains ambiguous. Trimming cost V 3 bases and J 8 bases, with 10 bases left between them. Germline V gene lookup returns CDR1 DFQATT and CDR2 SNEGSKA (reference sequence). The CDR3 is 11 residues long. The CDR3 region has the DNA TGCAGTGCTAGCCCCTGGCAAGGCTACACCTTC. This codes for CSASPWQGYTF.

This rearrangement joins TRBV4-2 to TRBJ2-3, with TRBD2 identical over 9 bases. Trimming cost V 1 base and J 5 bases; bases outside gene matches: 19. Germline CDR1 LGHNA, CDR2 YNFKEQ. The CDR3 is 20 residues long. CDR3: CASSQATGRLAGEGIDTQYF. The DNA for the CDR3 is TGTGCCAGCAGCCAAGCCACGGGAAGGTTAGCGGGGGAAGGAATAGATACGCAGTATTTT.

In nucleotides, the CDR3 is TGTGCCAGTAGCCAACAGGGCCGGTACACTGAAGCTTTCTTT. Translated: CASSQQGRYTEAFF. The genes are TRBV19 and TRBJ1-1; D is perhaps TRBD1 (6 bases). From germline, CDR1 is LNHDA and CDR2 SQIVND (reference sequence). Between the trimmed V and J ends, which lost 6 bases and 3 bases, there was a span of 14 bases. The CDR3 extends over 14 amino acids. Combining the CDR3 with reference TRBV19 and TRBJ1-1 gives the whole variable domain DGGITQSPKYLFRKEGQNVTLSCEQNLNHDAMYWYRQDPGQGLRLIYYSQIVNDFQKGDIAEGYSVSREKKESFPLTVTSAQKNPTAFYLCASSQQGRYTEAFFGQGTRLTVV.

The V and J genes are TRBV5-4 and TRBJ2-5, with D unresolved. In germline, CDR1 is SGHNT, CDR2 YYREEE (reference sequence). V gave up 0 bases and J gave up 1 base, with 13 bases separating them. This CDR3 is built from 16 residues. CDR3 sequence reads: CASSLEEWAAQETQYF. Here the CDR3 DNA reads TGTGCCAGCAGCTTGGAAGAGTGGGCAGCCCAAGAGACCCAGTACTTC. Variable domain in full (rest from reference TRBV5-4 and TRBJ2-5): ETGVTQSPTHLIKTRGQQVTLRCSSQSGHNTVSWYQQALGQGPQFIFQYYREEENGRGNFPPRFSGLQFPNYSSELNVNALELDDSALYLCASSLEEWAAQETQYFGPGTRLLVL.

The CDR3 reads CASSPRLAGGPGNEQYF. CDR3 in DNA: TGTGCCAGCAGCCCCCGACTAGCGGGAGGGCCCGGGAACGAGCAGTACTTC. V gene TRBV7-2 combines with J gene TRBJ2-7; 14 bases are a match to TRBD2. Germline V lookup: CDR1 SGHTA, CDR2 FQGNSA. The V segment lost 5 bases and the J segment 5 bases; nucleotides outside the gene matches: 11. The CDR3 is made up of 17 amino acids.

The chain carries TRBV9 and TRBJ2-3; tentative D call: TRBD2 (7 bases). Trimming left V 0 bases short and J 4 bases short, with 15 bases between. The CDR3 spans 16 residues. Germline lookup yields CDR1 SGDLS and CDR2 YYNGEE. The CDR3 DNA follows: TGTGCCAGCAGCGTAGATGTGGGGGGGCGTGCAGATACGCAGTATTTT. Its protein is CASSVDVGGRADTQYF.

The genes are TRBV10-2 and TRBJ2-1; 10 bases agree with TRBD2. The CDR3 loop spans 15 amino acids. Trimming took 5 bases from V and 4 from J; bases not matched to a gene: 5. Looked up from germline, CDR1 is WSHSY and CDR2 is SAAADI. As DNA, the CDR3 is TGCGCCAGCAGTTCCACTAGCGGGACATACAATGAGCAGTTCTTC. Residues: CASSSTSGTYNEQFF.

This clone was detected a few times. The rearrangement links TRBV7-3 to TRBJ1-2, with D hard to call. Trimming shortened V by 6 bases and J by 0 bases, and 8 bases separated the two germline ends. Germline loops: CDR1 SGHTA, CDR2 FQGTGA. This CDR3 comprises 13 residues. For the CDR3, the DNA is TGTGCCAGCAGTGAGCCCACTAACTATGGCTACACCTTC. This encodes CASSEPTNYGYTF.

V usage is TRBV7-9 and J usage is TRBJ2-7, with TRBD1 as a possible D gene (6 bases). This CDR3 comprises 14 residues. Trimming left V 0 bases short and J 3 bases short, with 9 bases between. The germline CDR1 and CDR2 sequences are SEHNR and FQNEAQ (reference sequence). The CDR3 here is CASSLAGADYEQYF. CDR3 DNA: TGTGCCAGCAGCTTAGCGGGGGCAGACTACGAGCAGTACTTC.

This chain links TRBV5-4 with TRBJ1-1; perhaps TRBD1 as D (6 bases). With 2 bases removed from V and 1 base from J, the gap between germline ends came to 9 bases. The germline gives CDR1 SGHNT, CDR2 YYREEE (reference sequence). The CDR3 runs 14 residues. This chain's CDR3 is CASSLQGGNTEAFF. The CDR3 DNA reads TGTGCCAGCAGCTTACAGGGTGGGAACACTGAAGCTTTCTTT.

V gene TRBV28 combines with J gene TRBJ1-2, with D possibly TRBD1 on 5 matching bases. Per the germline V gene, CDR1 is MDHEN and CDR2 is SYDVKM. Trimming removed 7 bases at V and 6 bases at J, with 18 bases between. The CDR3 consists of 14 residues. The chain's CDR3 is CASTVYRSGNGYTF. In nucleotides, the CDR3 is TGTGCCAGCACCGTTTACCGGTCAGGGAATGGCTACACCTTC.

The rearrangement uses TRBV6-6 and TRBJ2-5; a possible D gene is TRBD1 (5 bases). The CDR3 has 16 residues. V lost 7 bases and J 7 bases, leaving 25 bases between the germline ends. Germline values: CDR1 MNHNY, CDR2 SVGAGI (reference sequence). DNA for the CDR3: TGTGCCAGCACCCCAGGGCAGGACAAATTGCCGGGGACCCAGTACTTC. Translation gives CASTPGQDKLPGTQYF.

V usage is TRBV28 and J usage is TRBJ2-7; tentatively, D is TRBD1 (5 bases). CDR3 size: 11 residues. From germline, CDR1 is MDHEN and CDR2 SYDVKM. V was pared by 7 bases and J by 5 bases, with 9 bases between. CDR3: CASTGYDEQYF. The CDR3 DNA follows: TGTGCCAGCACAGGGTACGACGAGCAGTACTTC.

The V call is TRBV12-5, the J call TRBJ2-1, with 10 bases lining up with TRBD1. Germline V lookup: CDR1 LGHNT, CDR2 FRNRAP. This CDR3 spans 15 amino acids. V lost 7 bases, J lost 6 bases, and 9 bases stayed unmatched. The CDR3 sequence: CASDKTGGFPNEQFF. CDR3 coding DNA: TGTGCTAGTGATAAGACAGGGGGCTTTCCCAATGAGCAGTTCTTC. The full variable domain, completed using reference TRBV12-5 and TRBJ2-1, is DARVTQTPRHKVTEMGQEVTMRCQPILGHNTVFWYRQTMMQGLELLAYFRNRAPLDDSGMPKDRFSAEMPDATLATLKIQPSEPRDSAVYFCASDKTGGFPNEQFFGPGTRLTVL.

The CDR3 DNA reads as TGTGCCAGCAGCCTCACCGCGACAGGGGGCACTGAAGCTTTCTTT. This translates into CASSLTATGGTEAFF. The chain couples TRBV7-2 to TRBJ1-1, with 9 bases matching TRBD1. The CDR3 covers 15 residues. J lost 4 bases, V lost 5 bases, and 8 bases had no gene match. Germline CDR1 and CDR2: SGHTA and FQGNSA.

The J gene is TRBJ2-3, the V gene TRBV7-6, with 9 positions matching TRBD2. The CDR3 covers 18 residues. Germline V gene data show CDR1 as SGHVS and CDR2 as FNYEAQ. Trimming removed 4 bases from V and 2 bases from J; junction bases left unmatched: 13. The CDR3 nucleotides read TGTGCCAGCAGCTCCCGACTACTAGCGGGCGCCCTCACAGATACGCAGTATTTT. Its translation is CASSSRLLAGALTDTQYF.

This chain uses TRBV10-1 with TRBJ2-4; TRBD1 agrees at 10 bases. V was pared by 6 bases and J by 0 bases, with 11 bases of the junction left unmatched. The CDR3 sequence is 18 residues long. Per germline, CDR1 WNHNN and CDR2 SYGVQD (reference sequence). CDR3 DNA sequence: TGCGCCAGCAGACTGACAGGGGGCCCCCGCCGAGCCAAAAACATTCAGTACTTC. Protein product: CASRLTGGPRRAKNIQYF.

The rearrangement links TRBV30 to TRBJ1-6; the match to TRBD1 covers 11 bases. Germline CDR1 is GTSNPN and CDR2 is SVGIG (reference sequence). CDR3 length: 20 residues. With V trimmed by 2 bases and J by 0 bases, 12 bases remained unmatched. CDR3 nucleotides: TGTGCCTGGAGTCGAAGGACAGGGGGCCTTTCTCCCTCCTATAATTCACCCCTCCACTTT. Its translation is CAWSRRTGGLSPSYNSPLHF.

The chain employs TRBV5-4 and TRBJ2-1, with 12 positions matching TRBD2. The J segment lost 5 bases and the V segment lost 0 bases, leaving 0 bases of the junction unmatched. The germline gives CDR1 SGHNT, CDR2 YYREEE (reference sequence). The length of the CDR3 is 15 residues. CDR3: CASSLGTSGDNEQFF. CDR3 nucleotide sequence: TGTGCCAGCAGCTTGGGGACTAGCGGGGACAATGAGCAGTTCTTC.